The 5 T cell receptor beta chains below come from one sample, sequenced in a study of blood T cells in healthy people across ages. For the second PCR, which ran for about 7 to 12 cycles, a sample-barcoded 5' primer and a J-beta primer mix were used. A single record per CDR3 protein comes from TCRdb applying MiXCR to the 5' RACE reads. The sample holds 500,000 to 650,000 distinct CDR3 sequences, about 27% seen once. The same data also went into a second study, on T cells of mothers and their children.

The specimen was blood. Source of these receptors: a boy between 2 and 10 years old in good health.

This clonotype was observed a few times. The CDR3 region is CASTQGFSYEQYF. In DNA form, the CDR3 reads TGTGCCAGCACACAGGGATTTTCCTACGAGCAGTACTTC. The chain employs TRBV6-6 and TRBJ2-5; weak D call: TRBD1 (6 bases). Matching the DNA end better, TRBJ2-7 makes the J call doubtful. This CDR3 has 13 amino acids. Germline V CDR1 and CDR2: MNHNY, SVGAGI (reference sequence).

This clonotype was observed a handful of times. V usage is TRBV9 and J usage is TRBJ1-2; D might be TRBD1 (5 bases). The V gene lost 0 bases and the J gene lost 0 bases, with 15 bases spanning the gap. The germline CDR1 and CDR2 sequences are SGDLS and YYNGEE. The CDR3 has 17 residues. The chain's CDR3 is CASSVALADITNYGYTF. CDR3 DNA sequence: TGTGCCAGCAGCGTAGCTTTAGCGGACATTACTAACTATGGCTACACCTTC.

This clonotype was counted a few times. The rearrangement uses TRBV20-1 and TRBJ2-1, with 7 bases aligning to TRBD2. The end of the DNA aligns better with TRBJ2-7, so the J call may be wrong. Germline CDR1 DFQATT, CDR2 SNEGSKA (reference sequence). This CDR3 has 13 residues. This CDR3 is CSVTAGRAYEQYF. The CDR3 DNA reads as TGCAGTGTCACAGCGGGAAGGGCCTACGAGCAGTACTTC.

The table lists this clonotype with a few counts. The chain has TRBV20-1 and TRBJ2-5; 7 bases line up with TRBD2. The J call may be wrong; the DNA end is better matched by TRBJ2-1. The CDR3 extends over 14 amino acids. The germline gives CDR1 DFQATT, CDR2 SNEGSKA (reference sequence). The CDR3 region has the DNA TGCAGTGCTAGAATCGCGGGAGAGTACAATGAGCAGTTCTTC. The encoded protein is CSARIAGEYNEQFF.

This clonotype has only one observation. This chain joins TRBV29-1 and TRBJ2-5, with 9 bases identical to TRBD2. The end of the DNA is better explained by TRBJ2-1, so the J call may be wrong. The germline gives CDR1 SQVTM, CDR2 ANQGSEA. The CDR3 sequence is 13 residues long. The CDR3 DNA reads TGCAGCGTGCGGGCGGGAGGGCTTGATGAGCAGTTCTTC. Translated, it gives CSVRAGGLDEQFF.